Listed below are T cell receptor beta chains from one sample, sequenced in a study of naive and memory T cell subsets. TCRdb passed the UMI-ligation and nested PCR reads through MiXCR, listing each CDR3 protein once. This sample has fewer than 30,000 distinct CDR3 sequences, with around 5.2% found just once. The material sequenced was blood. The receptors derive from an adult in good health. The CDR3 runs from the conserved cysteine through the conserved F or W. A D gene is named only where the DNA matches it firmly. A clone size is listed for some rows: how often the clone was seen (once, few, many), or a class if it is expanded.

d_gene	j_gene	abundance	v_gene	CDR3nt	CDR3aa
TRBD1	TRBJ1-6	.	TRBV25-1	TGTGCCAGCAGCGGACAGGGAAATTCACCCCTCCACTTT	CASSGQGNSPLHF
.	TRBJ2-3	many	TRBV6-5	TGTGCCAGCAGCCAACGGGTAACTGGCACAGATACGCAGTATTTT	CASSQRVTGTDTQYF
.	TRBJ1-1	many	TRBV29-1	TGCAGCGTTGGGGGTGCAATGAACACTGAAGCTTTCTTT	CSVGGAMNTEAFF
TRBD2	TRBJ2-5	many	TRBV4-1	TGCGCCAGCAGCCAAGATCGCCTAGCGGGAGTAAGGGAGACCCAGTACTTC	CASSQDRLAGVRETQYF
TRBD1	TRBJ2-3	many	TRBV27	TGTGCCAGCAGAGACACAGGGGGCGCAGATACGCAGTATTTT	CASRDTGGADTQYF
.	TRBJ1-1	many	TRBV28	TGTGCCAGCAGCCACGAAACCTGGACTGGAAGGACTGAAGCTTTCTTT	CASSHETWTGRTEAFF
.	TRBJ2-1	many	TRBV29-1	TGCAGCGTTGGCGGGATAGTGTCCTACAATGAGCAGTTCTTC	CSVGGIVSYNEQFF
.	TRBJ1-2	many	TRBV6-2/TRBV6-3	TGTGCCAGCAATCCCGGGACCTACAACTATGGCTACACCTTC	CASNPGTYNYGYTF
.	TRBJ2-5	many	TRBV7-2	TGTGCCAGCAGCCCCCTCTCGCTAGCTCAATTTGAGACCCAGTACTTC	CASSPLSLAQFETQYF
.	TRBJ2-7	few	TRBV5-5	TGTGCCAGCAGCTTGATAGGGGGTCCCTACGAGCAGTACTTC	CASSLIGGPYEQYF
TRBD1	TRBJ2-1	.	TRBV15	TGTGCCACCAGCGGGCACAGGGGACGTAACAATGAGCAGTTCTTC	CATSGHRGRNNEQFF
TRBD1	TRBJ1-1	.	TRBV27	TGTGCCAGCAGTTTAGCCGGGACAGGGTTGCTGAGGACTGAAGCTTTCTTT	CASSLAGTGLLRTEAFF
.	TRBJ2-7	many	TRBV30	TGTGCCTGGACTGAGTATTCTCCATCGGGGGAGCAGTACTTC	CAWTEYSPSGEQYF
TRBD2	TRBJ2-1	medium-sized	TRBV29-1	TGCAGCGTTGAAGAAGGGACTAGTGGCAATGAGCAGTTCTTC	CSVEEGTSGNEQFF
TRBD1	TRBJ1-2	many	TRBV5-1	TGCGCCAGCAGTCACATCAGATCAGGGGGGGTCTATGGCTACACCTTC	CASSHIRSGGVYGYTF
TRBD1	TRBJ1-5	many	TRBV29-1	TGCAGCGTAGGGGACAGCAGGGCGCCGGGGGAGCCCCAGCATTTT	CSVGDSRAPGEPQHF
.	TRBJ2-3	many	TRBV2	TGTGCCAGCAGTCTCCGGACTAGCACAGATACGCAGTATTTT	CASSLRTSTDTQYF
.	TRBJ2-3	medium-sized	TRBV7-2	TGTGCCAGCAGCTTTTCTACCTCCACAGATACGCAGTATTTT	CASSFSTSTDTQYF
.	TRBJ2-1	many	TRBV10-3	TGTGCCATCAGTGAGTCGAGGCGGAACTCCTACAATGAGCAGTTCTTC	CAISESRRNSYNEQFF
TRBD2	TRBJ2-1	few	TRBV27	TGTGCCAGCAGTGCTCGACTAGCCGGCAATGAGCAGTTCTTC	CASSARLAGNEQFF
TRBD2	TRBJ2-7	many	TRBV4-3	TGCGCCAGCAGCCAAGATCCAGCGGGAGTCTACGAGCAGTACTTC	CASSQDPAGVYEQYF
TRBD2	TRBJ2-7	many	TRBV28	TGTGCCAGCAGTTTGAGCGGGAGGGCCTACGAGCAGTACTTC	CASSLSGRAYEQYF
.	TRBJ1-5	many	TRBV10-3	TGTGCCATCAGTGAGGGTAGGGGAGGACAGCCCCAGCATTTT	CAISEGRGGQPQHF
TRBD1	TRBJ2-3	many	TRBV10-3	TGTGCCATCAGTGAGTCTAGGGACAGGGAGACAGATACGCAGTATTTT	CAISESRDRETDTQYF
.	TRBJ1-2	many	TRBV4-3	TGCGCCAGCAGCCAAGTCGGACACTATGGCTACACCTTC	CASSQVGHYGYTF
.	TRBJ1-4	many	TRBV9	TGTGCCAGCAGCGTTTTTGGTACAGTAAATGAAAAACTGTTTTTT	CASSVFGTVNEKLFF
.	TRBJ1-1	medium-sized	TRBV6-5	TGTGCCAGCAGTTACACCTGGATGAGACCTAACACTGAAGCTTTCTTT	CASSYTWMRPNTEAFF
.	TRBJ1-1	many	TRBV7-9	TGTGCCAGCAGCTTAGATGATACAGGCATGAACACTGAAGCTTTCTTT	CASSLDDTGMNTEAFF
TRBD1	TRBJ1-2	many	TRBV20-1	TGCAGTGCTAGAGATATATCGGGACAGCGTGGCTATGGCTACACCTTC	CSARDISGQRGYGYTF
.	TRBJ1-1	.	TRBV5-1	TGCGCCAGCAGCTTGATTTCGAAGGGCACTGAAGCTTTCTTT	CASSLISKGTEAFF
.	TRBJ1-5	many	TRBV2	TGTGCCAGCAGCCCCCAAGGGACGGCACGAAATCAGCCCCAGCATTTT	CASSPQGTARNQPQHF
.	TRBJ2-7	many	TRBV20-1	TGCAGTGCCAGGGCGGGCCCCTCCTACGAGCAGTACTTC	CSARAGPSYEQYF
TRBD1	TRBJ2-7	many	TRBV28	TGTGCCAGCAGTGTGACAGGGGGTAACGACGAGCAGTACTTC	CASSVTGGNDEQYF
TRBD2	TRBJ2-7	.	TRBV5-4	TGTGCCAGCAGCTTGGCCAATCGGATCGGTAGCGGGAGGAGTAGCGAGCAGTACTTC	CASSLANRIGSGRSSEQYF
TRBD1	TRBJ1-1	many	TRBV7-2	TGTGCCAGCAGCCTCACAGGGGGTTATACTGAAGCTTTCTTT	CASSLTGGYTEAFF
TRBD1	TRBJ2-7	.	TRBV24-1	TGTGCCACCAGTGGGCGGACAGGGAACGAGCAGTACTTC	CATSGRTGNEQYF
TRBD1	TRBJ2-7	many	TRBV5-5	TGTGCCAGCAGCTTGGGAAGCCGGGACAGGGGACTGGGCCGCTCCTACGAGCAGTACTTC	CASSLGSRDRGLGRSYEQYF
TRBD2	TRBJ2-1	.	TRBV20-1	TGCAGTGCTAGAGATATTTCCTCCGGGACTAGCGGGAGCAATGAGCAGTTCTTC	CSARDISSGTSGSNEQFF
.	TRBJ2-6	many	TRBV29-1	TGCAGCGTTAACCGGGGCTCTGGGGCCAACGTCCTGACTTTC	CSVNRGSGANVLTF
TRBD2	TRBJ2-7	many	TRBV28	TGTGCCAGCAGCACAGCCGGGACTAGCGGCTCCGAGCAGTACTTC	CASSTAGTSGSEQYF
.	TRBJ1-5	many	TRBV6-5	TGTGCCAGCAGAGCATTCCGGGACACCAATCAGCCCCAGCATTTT	CASRAFRDTNQPQHF
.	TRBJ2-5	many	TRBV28	TGTGCCAGCAGAGCGGAGACAGACCAAGAGACCCAGTACTTC	CASRAETDQETQYF
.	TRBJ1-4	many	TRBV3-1	TGTGCCAGCAGCCAAACAGGCGTCCCGGAAGAAAAACTGTTTTTT	CASSQTGVPEEKLFF
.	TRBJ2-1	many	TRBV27	TGTGCCAGCAGTCCCCCCCAGAAGACCTCCTACAATGAGCAGTTCTTC	CASSPPQKTSYNEQFF
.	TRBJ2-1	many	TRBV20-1	TGCAGTGCTTCCGACAGGAGCTCCTACAATGAGCAGTTCTTC	CSASDRSSYNEQFF
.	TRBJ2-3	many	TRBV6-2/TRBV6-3	TGTGCCAGCCTCGACGCGTTGGGTACGCAGTATTTT	CASLDALGTQYF
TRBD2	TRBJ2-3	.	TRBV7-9	TGTGCCAGTCTAGCGGGAGGATCCACAGATACGCAGTATTTT	CASLAGGSTDTQYF
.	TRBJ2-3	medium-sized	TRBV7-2	TGTGCCAGCAGCTTAGTGGCCAGTCCCGATACGCAGTATTTT	CASSLVASPDTQYF
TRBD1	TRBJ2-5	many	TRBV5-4	TGTGCCGTCCGTCCACGGACAGGGGGAAGGGGAGAGACCCAGTACTTC	CAVRPRTGGRGETQYF
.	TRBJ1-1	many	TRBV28	TGTGCCAGCAGTTCGCGTACAAGAGCCGAAGCTTTCTTT	CASSSRTRAEAFF
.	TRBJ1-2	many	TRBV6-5	TGTGCCAGCAGATTCCTTGGAGACATCTACACCTTC	CASRFLGDIYTF
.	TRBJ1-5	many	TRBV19	TGTGCCAGTAGTATGAAGGGCAATCAGCCCCAGCATTTT	CASSMKGNQPQHF
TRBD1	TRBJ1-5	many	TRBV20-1	TGCAGTGCTAGAGATTTCAGGGGGGGACAGCCCCAGCATTTT	CSARDFRGGQPQHF
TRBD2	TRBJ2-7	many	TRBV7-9	TGTGCCAGCAGCTCCCGGGCCGGGACTACCCTCTACGAGCAGTACTTC	CASSSRAGTTLYEQYF
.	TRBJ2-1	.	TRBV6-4	TGTGCCAGCAGCACTAGAACCGGGAATGAGCAGTTCTTC	CASSTRTGNEQFF